A selection of T cell receptor beta chains follows, all from one sample in a study of blood T cell repertoires in COVID-19. The assay was immunoSEQ multiplex PCR, and TCRdb's table has in-frame clones only and misses some. The repertoire includes about 190,000 clones, more than 75% of them detected once, and approximately 4% sits in the top ten. The sequencing input was peripheral blood. These receptors were obtained from a human donor in a cohort sampled during active COVID-19. Both conserved end residues are part of each CDR3. Each record gives: V gene, D gene, CDR3 length, J gene, clone size, CDR3 DNA, CDR3 protein. The D gene is left open where the match is weak. Only some rows state a clone size, as once, few, many or a class for expanded clones.

V gene: TRBV30; D gene: -; CDR3 length: 15; J gene: TRBJ1-2; clone size: -; CDR3 DNA: TGTGCCTGGAGTTTAGGGGGAAGAGGCGCTGGTGGCTACACCTTC; CDR3 protein: CAWSLGGRGAGGYTF
V gene: TRBV30; D gene: TRBD1; CDR3 length: 12; J gene: TRBJ2-7; clone size: -; CDR3 DNA: TGTGCCTGGAGCGCCAGGGGGTACGAGCAGTACTTC; CDR3 protein: CAWSARGYEQYF
V gene: TRBV4-1; D gene: -; CDR3 length: 15; J gene: TRBJ1-6; clone size: -; CDR3 DNA: TGCGCCAGCAGCCAAGTAACCGACTCTAATTCACCCCTCCACTTT; CDR3 protein: CASSQVTDSNSPLHF
V gene: TRBV7-2; D gene: TRBD1; CDR3 length: 13; J gene: TRBJ1-2; clone size: -; CDR3 DNA: TGTGCCAGCAGCTTAAAAGGGGGCGGTGGCTACACCTTC; CDR3 protein: CASSLKGGGGYTF
V gene: TRBV2; D gene: TRBD1; CDR3 length: 15; J gene: TRBJ1-6; clone size: -; CDR3 DNA: TGTGCCAGCAGAGGGACAGGGAACTATAATTCACCCCTCCACTTT; CDR3 protein: CASRGTGNYNSPLHF
V gene: TRBV7-6; D gene: -; CDR3 length: 15; J gene: TRBJ2-7; clone size: -; CDR3 DNA: TGTGCCAGCAGCTTAAATCAGGGGACATTGTACGAGCAGTACTTC; CDR3 protein: CASSLNQGTLYEQYF
V gene: TRBV29-1; D gene: TRBD1; CDR3 length: 15; J gene: TRBJ2-6; clone size: -; CDR3 DNA: TGCAGCGTGGGACAGGTAGTTCGAGGGGCCAACGTCCTGACTTTC; CDR3 protein: CSVGQVVRGANVLTF
V gene: TRBV7-8; D gene: -; CDR3 length: 14; J gene: TRBJ2-3; clone size: few; CDR3 DNA: TGTGCCAGCAGCCCCGAACCTCGAGGGGATACGCAGTATTTT; CDR3 protein: CASSPEPRGDTQYF
V gene: TRBV19; D gene: TRBD1; CDR3 length: 14; J gene: TRBJ1-2; clone size: -; CDR3 DNA: TGTGCCAGTAGTATGTGGACAGGGGGAAGTGGCTACACCTTC; CDR3 protein: CASSMWTGGSGYTF
V gene: TRBV10-1; D gene: -; CDR3 length: 13; J gene: TRBJ2-1; clone size: -; CDR3 DNA: TGCGCCAGCAGTGAGCCGGGTAGAAATGAGCAGTTCTTC; CDR3 protein: CASSEPGRNEQFF
V gene: TRBV5-1; D gene: -; CDR3 length: 15; J gene: TRBJ1-1; clone size: -; CDR3 DNA: TGCGCCAGCAGCTTGGAGGGGCACGTGAACACTGAAGCTTTCTTT; CDR3 protein: CASSLEGHVNTEAFF
V gene: TRBV5-1; D gene: -; CDR3 length: 14; J gene: TRBJ2-1; clone size: -; CDR3 DNA: TGCGCCAGCAGCTATGCCACGCTCGGCAATGAGCAGTTCTTC; CDR3 protein: CASSYATLGNEQFF
V gene: TRBV14; D gene: -; CDR3 length: 14; J gene: TRBJ1-1; clone size: -; CDR3 DNA: TGTGCCAGCAGCCAAGATAGACAGAACACTGAAGCTTTCTTT; CDR3 protein: CASSQDRQNTEAFF
V gene: TRBV5-8; D gene: TRBD1; CDR3 length: 15; J gene: TRBJ2-1; clone size: -; CDR3 DNA: TGTGCCAGCAGTAAGGGGACAGGGGTCTACAATGAGCAGTTCTTC; CDR3 protein: CASSKGTGVYNEQFF
V gene: TRBV6-2/TRBV6-3; D gene: TRBD2; CDR3 length: 15; J gene: TRBJ2-1; clone size: -; CDR3 DNA: TGTGCCAGCAGACCTTCCGGGACTAGCGGGGACGAGCAGTTCTTC; CDR3 protein: CASRPSGTSGDEQFF
V gene: TRBV9; D gene: -; CDR3 length: 14; J gene: TRBJ1-1; clone size: -; CDR3 DNA: TGTGCCAGCAGCGTAGGGGGCATGAACACTGAAGCTTTCTTT; CDR3 protein: CASSVGGMNTEAFF
V gene: TRBV28; D gene: -; CDR3 length: 18; J gene: TRBJ1-4; clone size: -; CDR3 DNA: TGTGCCAGCAGTTTATTAGGGGCGGGGGTTGCAACTAATGAAAAACTGTTTTTT; CDR3 protein: CASSLLGAGVATNEKLFF
V gene: TRBV5-5; D gene: TRBD1; CDR3 length: 18; J gene: TRBJ2-6; clone size: -; CDR3 DNA: TGTGCCAGCAGCTTGACCCGGGACAGTAGCTCTGGGGCCAACGTCCTGACTTTC; CDR3 protein: CASSLTRDSSSGANVLTF
V gene: TRBV29-1; D gene: -; CDR3 length: 12; J gene: TRBJ2-1; clone size: few; CDR3 DNA: TGCAGCGTTGGAAGAGGAGACAATGAGCAGTTCTTC; CDR3 protein: CSVGRGDNEQFF
V gene: TRBV12-3/TRBV12-4; D gene: -; CDR3 length: 13; J gene: TRBJ2-1; clone size: -; CDR3 DNA: TGTGCCAGCAGTCAACCAGGTGGCAATGAGCAGTTCTTC; CDR3 protein: CASSQPGGNEQFF
V gene: TRBV7-2; D gene: -; CDR3 length: 17; J gene: TRBJ1-6; clone size: -; CDR3 DNA: TGTGCCAGCAGCTTCGGGGAGGGACCCCTAAATAATTCACCCCTCCACTTT; CDR3 protein: CASSFGEGPLNNSPLHF
V gene: TRBV7-8; D gene: -; CDR3 length: 13; J gene: TRBJ1-1; clone size: -; CDR3 DNA: TGTGCCAGCAGCTCTCGGAGGTACACTGAAGCTTTCTTT; CDR3 protein: CASSSRRYTEAFF
V gene: TRBV7-2; D gene: TRBD2; CDR3 length: 16; J gene: TRBJ2-2; clone size: -; CDR3 DNA: TGTGCCAGCAGCGCCGGGACTAGCGGACTCACCGGGGAGCTGTTTTTT; CDR3 protein: CASSAGTSGLTGELFF
V gene: TRBV7-9; D gene: -; CDR3 length: 13; J gene: TRBJ2-1; clone size: -; CDR3 DNA: TGTGCCAGCAGCTTAGTGGGAGCCAATGAGCAGTTCTTC; CDR3 protein: CASSLVGANEQFF
V gene: TRBV6-5; D gene: TRBD1; CDR3 length: 13; J gene: TRBJ2-7; clone size: once; CDR3 DNA: TGTGCCAGCAAACCGGGACAGTACGTCGAGCAGTACTTC; CDR3 protein: CASKPGQYVEQYF
V gene: TRBV24-1; D gene: TRBD1; CDR3 length: 15; J gene: TRBJ1-6; clone size: -; CDR3 DNA: TGTGCCACCCGTATGCCGGACAGGGTTTATTCACCCCTCCACTTT; CDR3 protein: CATRMPDRVYSPLHF
V gene: TRBV19; D gene: TRBD1; CDR3 length: 14; J gene: TRBJ2-7; clone size: -; CDR3 DNA: TGTGCCAGTAGTATCCGGGACAGGGTTTACGAGCAGTACTTC; CDR3 protein: CASSIRDRVYEQYF
V gene: TRBV4-1; D gene: -; CDR3 length: 16; J gene: TRBJ2-5; clone size: once; CDR3 DNA: TGCGCCAGCAGCCCCCAACCAGAACTCACGCGGGAGACCCAGTACTTC; CDR3 protein: CASSPQPELTRETQYF
V gene: TRBV6-2/TRBV6-3; D gene: -; CDR3 length: 15; J gene: TRBJ2-2; clone size: -; CDR3 DNA: TGTGCCAGCAGTTACCGACAGTTGAACACCGGGGAGCTGTTTTTT; CDR3 protein: CASSYRQLNTGELFF
V gene: TRBV9; D gene: -; CDR3 length: 14; J gene: TRBJ1-6; clone size: -; CDR3 DNA: TGTGCCAGCAGCGTGGAGGTGGGTAATTCACCCCTCCACTTT; CDR3 protein: CASSVEVGNSPLHF
V gene: TRBV30; D gene: -; CDR3 length: 14; J gene: TRBJ1-1; clone size: -; CDR3 DNA: TGTGCCTGGAGTGTTTCCGGGACAACTCCCACGGCTTTCTTT; CDR3 protein: CAWSVSGTTPTAFF
V gene: TRBV19; D gene: TRBD1; CDR3 length: 16; J gene: TRBJ1-3; clone size: -; CDR3 DNA: TGTGCCAGTAGTACGAATCCGACAGGGACCGGAAACACCATATATTTT; CDR3 protein: CASSTNPTGTGNTIYF
V gene: TRBV7-2; D gene: -; CDR3 length: 16; J gene: TRBJ2-4; clone size: -; CDR3 DNA: TGTGCCAGCAGCCGGAGTGCGGGTATAACCAAAAACATTCAGTACTTC; CDR3 protein: CASSRSAGITKNIQYF
V gene: TRBV29-1; D gene: TRBD1; CDR3 length: 13; J gene: TRBJ1-1; clone size: -; CDR3 DNA: TGCAGCGGGGGGACAGGGATGAACACTGAAGCTTTCTTT; CDR3 protein: CSGGTGMNTEAFF
V gene: TRBV28; D gene: TRBD1; CDR3 length: 16; J gene: TRBJ1-1; clone size: -; CDR3 DNA: TGTGCCAGCACAGATCGCCACCGGACAGGGGGCACTGAAGCTTTCTTT; CDR3 protein: CASTDRHRTGGTEAFF
V gene: TRBV19; D gene: -; CDR3 length: 14; J gene: TRBJ1-5; clone size: -; CDR3 DNA: TGTGCCAGTAGTATTGGGGCGGTGAATCAGCCCCAGCATTTT; CDR3 protein: CASSIGAVNQPQHF
V gene: TRBV6-6; D gene: TRBD1; CDR3 length: 15; J gene: TRBJ2-1; clone size: once; CDR3 DNA: TGTGCCAGCACCTCCGGACAGGGGGCAAACAATGAGCAGTTCTTC; CDR3 protein: CASTSGQGANNEQFF
V gene: TRBV6-1; D gene: TRBD1; CDR3 length: 15; J gene: TRBJ1-6; clone size: once; CDR3 DNA: TGTGCCAGCAGTGATAAGGGGACAGTAAATTCACCCCTCCACTTT; CDR3 protein: CASSDKGTVNSPLHF
V gene: TRBV19; D gene: TRBD1; CDR3 length: 15; J gene: TRBJ2-1; clone size: many; CDR3 DNA: TGTGCCAGTAGTATCGGACAGGGGCTTAACAATGAGCAGTTCTTC; CDR3 protein: CASSIGQGLNNEQFF
V gene: TRBV9; D gene: TRBD1; CDR3 length: 16; J gene: TRBJ2-5; clone size: once; CDR3 DNA: TGTGCCAGCAGCGAGGGACAGGGGTCGTTCGGAGAGACCCAGTACTTC; CDR3 protein: CASSEGQGSFGETQYF
V gene: TRBV2; D gene: -; CDR3 length: 16; J gene: TRBJ1-3; clone size: -; CDR3 DNA: TGTGCCAGCAGTGAAGACCCAGGGGCTTGGGGAAACACCATATATTTT; CDR3 protein: CASSEDPGAWGNTIYF
V gene: TRBV5-5; D gene: TRBD1; CDR3 length: 17; J gene: TRBJ1-4; clone size: once; CDR3 DNA: TGTGCCAGCAGCTTGGGGGGACAGGCCTTTGGTCGTGAAAAACTGTTTTTT; CDR3 protein: CASSLGGQAFGREKLFF
V gene: TRBV6-2/TRBV6-3; D gene: -; CDR3 length: 16; J gene: TRBJ1-6; clone size: -; CDR3 DNA: TGTGCCAGCAGCAAGCCGGACAGAGCATATAATTCACCCCTCCACTTT; CDR3 protein: CASSKPDRAYNSPLHF
V gene: TRBV7-2; D gene: -; CDR3 length: 13; J gene: TRBJ2-7; clone size: -; CDR3 DNA: TGTGCCAGCAGCCCAACCAGGGATGCGCCGCAGTACTTC; CDR3 protein: CASSPTRDAPQYF
V gene: TRBV10-2; D gene: TRBD1; CDR3 length: 15; J gene: TRBJ1-6; clone size: -; CDR3 DNA: TGCGCCAGCGCTGGGACAGGTGGAGATAATTCACCCCTCCACTTT; CDR3 protein: CASAGTGGDNSPLHF
V gene: TRBV19; D gene: TRBD1; CDR3 length: 15; J gene: TRBJ1-2; clone size: -; CDR3 DNA: TGTGCCAGTAGTACTGGGGACAGGGGGCGAGGAGGCTACACCTTC; CDR3 protein: CASSTGDRGRGGYTF
V gene: TRBV28; D gene: TRBD2; CDR3 length: 20; J gene: TRBJ2-5; clone size: once; CDR3 DNA: TGTGCCAGCAGGAAAGGTGGGACTAGCGGGAGGGCCATCATCCGGGAGACCCAGTACTTC; CDR3 protein: CASRKGGTSGRAIIRETQYF
V gene: TRBV29-1; D gene: -; CDR3 length: 13; J gene: TRBJ2-5; clone size: -; CDR3 DNA: TGCAGCGTTTATGACCGGGATAAGGAGACCCAGTACTTC; CDR3 protein: CSVYDRDKETQYF
V gene: TRBV7-6; D gene: TRBD2; CDR3 length: 15; J gene: TRBJ2-7; clone size: -; CDR3 DNA: TGTGCCAGCAGCTTACGACTAGCGGGGGTACACGAGCAGTACTTC; CDR3 protein: CASSLRLAGVHEQYF
V gene: TRBV9; D gene: -; CDR3 length: 15; J gene: TRBJ2-3; clone size: -; CDR3 DNA: TGTGCCAGCGCCCCCGGGAGTAGGGGCACAGATACGCAGTATTTT; CDR3 protein: CASAPGSRGTDTQYF